Presented here are 7 T cell receptor beta chains from one specimen sequenced in a study of T cells expressing NK-cell markers. TCRdb re-called the 5' RACE reads and catalogs CDR3 proteins one per entry, DNA excluded. Its clone listing holds some 440,000 distinct CDR3 sequences. Sequenced material: blood T cells: a sorted CD56 or NKG2C T cell subset, CD4+ or CD8+ T cells, or bulk PBMC T cells (not recorded which). These receptors came from a woman between 50 and 59 years old in good health.

CDR3 loop: CASSIQGFSGAGETQYF. The chain uses TRBV12-3 or TRBV12-4 and TRBJ2-5; TCRdb proposes TRBD2, but this gene call is untestable without DNA. This CDR3 is built from 17 residues.

The rearrangement joins TRBV7-9 to TRBJ2-1; TCRdb lists TRBD2, though no DNA is available to test this call. The CDR3 has 14 residues. In germline, CDR1 is SEHNR, CDR2 FQNEAQ (reference sequence). The CDR3 sequence: CASISWTGLNEQFF.

The V call is TRBV10-3, the J call TRBJ1-5; the D gene TCRdb calls, TRBD1, cannot be checked with no DNA. Per the germline V gene, CDR1 is ENHRY and CDR2 is SYGVKD. The CDR3 spans 14 residues. The CDR3 is CAIRGQDPHQPQHF.

The CDR3 loop reads CASSPQGLVETQYF. The V gene is TRBV7-9, the J gene TRBJ2-5; checking the TCRdb D call of TRBD2 is not possible without DNA. The germline V gene has CDR1 SEHNR and CDR2 FQNEAQ (reference sequence). This CDR3 has 14 amino acids.

This sequence joins TRBV27 and TRBJ2-7. CDR3 length equals 15 residues. Germline V CDR1 and CDR2: MNHEY, SMNVEV (reference sequence). This CDR3 reads CASSLSTGPVYEQYF.

The chain is built from TRBV5-1 and TRBJ2-5; TCRdb selects TRBD1, and the lack of DNA leaves this call unchecked. The CDR3 has 17 amino acids. Germline V gene sequence: CDR1 SGHRS, CDR2 YFSETQ. This CDR3 is CASSLGQGPRGSETQYF.

The chain is built from TRBV29-1 and TRBJ2-2; as DNA is missing, the TRBD2 call by TCRdb cannot be tested. CDR1 and CDR2 (germline): SQVTM, ANQGSEA. This CDR3 has 16 residues. The CDR3 loop reads CSVVGVAGLVTGELFF.